This T cell receptor (beta chain) was sequenced during a study of low-dose radiotherapy and immunotherapy resistance in tumors. Turning to the study itself: Members of Cohort 1 were treated with 0.5 Gy per fraction every 2 weeks. The prescribed total PTV dose was 6.5 Gy. Patients were treated with intravenous nivolumab at 240 mg every two weeks and were also dosed with ipilimumab at 1 mg/kg every six weeks. cDNA synthesis used a TRAV/TRBV-specific primer set for both chains.

Documented time point: after trial treatment. Treatment of the sample: LDRT plus nivolumab, ipilimumab, low-dose cyclophosphamide and aspirin (RACIN trial). A constant-region primer paired with the V-primer adapter amplified TCRs over about 19 PCR cycles. TCRdb ran MiXCR on the reads and lists one entry per CDR3 protein. Among 50,000 or so distinct CDR3 sequences listed, approximately 35% were seen once. This clonotype was observed many times. The V and J ends lost 6 bases and 8 bases, in that order; junction bases with no gene match: 7. The CDR3 runs 14 residues. Germline assignment: CDR1 ENHRY and CDR2 SYGVKD.

The sequenced sample was PBMCs, obtained after low-dose radiotherapy plus immunotherapy. The receptor was derived from a male donor with rectosigmoid adenocarcinoma. This chain connects TRBV10-3 to TRBJ1-6, with 7 bases fitting TRBD1. DNA for the CDR3: TGTGCCATCAGGCCACAGGGGAGGGATTCACCCCTCCACTTT. Its translation is CAIRPQGRDSPLHF.